A single sample gave rise to the 2 T cell receptor beta chains below, sequenced in a study of OX40 agonist ivuxolimab in advanced cancers. Clones were read by immunoSEQ multiplex PCR, and TCRdb kept only the in-frame ones, dropping some. The profile covers about 31,000 clones, with about 90% appearing a single time and roughly 25% taken by the ten largest. This specimen consisted of CD4+ or CD8+ T cells sorted from blood, obtained in a trial of the OX40 agonist ivuxolimab. The receptor source for this set is an adult with an advanced solid tumor such as melanoma, head and neck, liver or kidney cancer.

The gene calls are TRBV2 and TRBJ2-1, with 9 bases matching TRBD2. V was clipped by 5 bases and J by 3 bases; unmatched bases: 5. The CDR3 is made up of 15 amino acids. Germline lookup yields CDR1 SNHLY and CDR2 FYNNEI. CDR3: CASSSGTSSYNEQFF. CDR3 nucleotide sequence: TGTGCCAGCAGTTCCGGGACTAGCAGCTACAATGAGCAGTTCTTC.

The chain is built from TRBV5-4 and TRBJ2-7; no firm D call. The CDR3 loop spans 10 amino acids. Trimming took off 8 bases at V and 6 bases at J, with 9 bases between the two ends. CDR1 is SGHNT and CDR2 is YYREEE in the germline V gene (reference sequence). The CDR3 nucleotides read TGTGCCAGAGTCCAAGGCGAGCAGTACTTC. Protein: CARVQGEQYF. The full variable domain, its missing parts supplied by reference TRBV5-4 and TRBJ2-7, is ETGVTQSPTHLIKTRGQQVTLRCSSQSGHNTVSWYQQALGQGPQFIFQYYREEENGRGNFPPRFSGLQFPNYSSELNVNALELDDSALYLCARVQGEQYFGPGTRLTVT.